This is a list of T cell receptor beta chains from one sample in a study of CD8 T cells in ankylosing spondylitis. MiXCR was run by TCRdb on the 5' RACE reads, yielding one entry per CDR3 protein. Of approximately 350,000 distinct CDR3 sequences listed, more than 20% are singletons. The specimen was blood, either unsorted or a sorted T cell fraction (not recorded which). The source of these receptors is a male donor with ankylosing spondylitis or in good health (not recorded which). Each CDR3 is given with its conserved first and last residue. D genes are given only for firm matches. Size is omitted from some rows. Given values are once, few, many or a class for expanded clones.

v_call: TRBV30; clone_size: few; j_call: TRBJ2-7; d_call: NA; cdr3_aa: CAWSLFGSYEQYF; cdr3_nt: TGTGCCTGGAGTTTGTTCGGCTCCTACGAGCAGTACTTC
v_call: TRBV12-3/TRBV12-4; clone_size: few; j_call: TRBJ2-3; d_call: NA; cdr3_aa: CASRGSVAARQYF; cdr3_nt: TGTGCCAGCAGGGGATCGGTTGCGGCAAGGCAGTATTTT
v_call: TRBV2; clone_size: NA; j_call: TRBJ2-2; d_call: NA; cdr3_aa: CASSEEWGRTGELFF; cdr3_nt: TGTGCCAGCAGTGAAGAGTGGGGCCGGACCGGGGAGCTGTTTTTT
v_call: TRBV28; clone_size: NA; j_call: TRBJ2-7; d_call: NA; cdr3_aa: CASNSAGPYEQYF; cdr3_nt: TGTGCCAGCAACTCGGCCGGCCCCTACGAGCAGTACTTC
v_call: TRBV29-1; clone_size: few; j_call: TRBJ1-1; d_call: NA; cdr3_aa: CSADSNTEAFF; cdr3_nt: TGCAGCGCAGACAGCAACACTGAAGCTTTCTTT
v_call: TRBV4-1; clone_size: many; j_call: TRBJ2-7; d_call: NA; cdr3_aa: CASSQVDGSYEQYF; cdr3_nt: TGCGCCAGCAGCCAAGTGGACGGGAGCTACGAGCAGTACTTC
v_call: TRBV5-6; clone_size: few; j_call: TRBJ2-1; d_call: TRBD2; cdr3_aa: CASSLLAGVVYNEQFF; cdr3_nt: TGTGCCAGCAGCTTGCTAGCGGGGGTCGTGTACAATGAGCAGTTCTTC
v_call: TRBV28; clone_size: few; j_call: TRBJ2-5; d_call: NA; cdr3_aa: CASSLPTPKETQYF; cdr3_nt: TGTGCCAGCAGTTTACCGACTCCGAAAGAGACCCAGTACTTC
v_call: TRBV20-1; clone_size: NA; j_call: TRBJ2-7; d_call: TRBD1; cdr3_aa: CSAGGGEGAFNEQYF; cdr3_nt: TGCAGTGCTGGGGGTGGAGAGGGGGCTTTCAACGAGCAGTACTTC
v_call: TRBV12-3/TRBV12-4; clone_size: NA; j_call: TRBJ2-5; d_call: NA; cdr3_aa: CASSPPSRERETQYF; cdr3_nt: TGTGCCAGCAGCCCCCCGAGCAGGGAAAGGGAGACCCAGTACTTC
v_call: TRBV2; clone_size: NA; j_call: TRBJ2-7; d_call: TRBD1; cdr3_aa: CASSGFDRVRSYEQYF; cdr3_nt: TGTGCCAGCAGTGGGTTCGACAGGGTCCGCTCCTACGAGCAGTACTTC
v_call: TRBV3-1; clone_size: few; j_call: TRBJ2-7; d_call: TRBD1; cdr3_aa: CASSRDRGGYEQYF; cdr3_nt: TGTGCCAGCAGCAGAGACAGGGGAGGCTACGAGCAGTACTTC
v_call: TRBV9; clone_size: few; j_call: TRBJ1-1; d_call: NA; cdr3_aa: CASSPLVSTTRGYKAEAFF; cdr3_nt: TGTGCCAGCAGCCCATTGGTGTCGACGACGCGGGGTTATAAAGCTGAAGCTTTCTTT
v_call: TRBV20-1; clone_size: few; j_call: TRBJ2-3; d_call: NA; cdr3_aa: CSARGRQAVTDTQYF; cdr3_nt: TGCAGTGCTAGAGGTCGGCAGGCGGTAACAGATACGCAGTATTTT
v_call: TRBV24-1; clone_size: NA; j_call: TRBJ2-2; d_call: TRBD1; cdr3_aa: CATSAVGGTGNTGELFF; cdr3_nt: TGTGCCACCAGTGCCGTAGGAGGGACAGGGAACACCGGGGAGCTGTTTTTT
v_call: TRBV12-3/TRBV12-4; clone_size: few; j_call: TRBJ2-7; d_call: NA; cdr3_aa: CASSFDKTYEQYF; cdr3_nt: TGTGCCAGCAGTTTCGACAAGACCTACGAGCAGTACTTC
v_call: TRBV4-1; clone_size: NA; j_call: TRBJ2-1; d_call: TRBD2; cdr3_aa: CASSQDWLAGALYNEQFF; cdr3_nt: TGCGCCAGCAGCCAAGATTGGCTAGCGGGGGCCCTATACAATGAGCAGTTCTTC
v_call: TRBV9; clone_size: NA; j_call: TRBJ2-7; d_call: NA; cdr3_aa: CASSVAGGGAYEQYF; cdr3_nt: TGTGCCAGCAGCGTAGCCGGAGGCGGTGCCTACGAGCAGTACTTC
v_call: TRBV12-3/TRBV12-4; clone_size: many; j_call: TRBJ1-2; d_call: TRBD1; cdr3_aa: CASSQGAGYTF; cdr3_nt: TGTGCCAGCAGCCAGGGGGCTGGCTACACCTTC
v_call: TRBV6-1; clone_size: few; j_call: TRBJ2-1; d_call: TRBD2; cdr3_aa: CASVGGGYNEQFF; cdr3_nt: TGTGCCAGCGTGGGGGGGGGTTACAATGAGCAGTTCTTC
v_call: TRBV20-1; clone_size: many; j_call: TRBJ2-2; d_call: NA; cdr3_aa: CSARVDRNTGELFF; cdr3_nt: TGCAGTGCTAGAGTGGACAGGAACACCGGGGAGCTGTTTTTT
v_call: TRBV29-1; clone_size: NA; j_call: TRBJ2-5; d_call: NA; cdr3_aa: CSVDFPNRKETQYF; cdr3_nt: TGCAGCGTTGACTTCCCGAACAGGAAAGAGACCCAGTACTTC